This TCR beta chain came from a study of human T cells and chemical hapten exposure. The wider study: Weekly scalp doses of diphenylcyclopropenone were given to patients during the approximately 23-week study. Alopecia areata, totalis or universalis affected patients, mainly female.

As to time point: pre-sensitization, week 0. Noted treatment: therapeutic diphenylcyclopropenone sensitization with weekly scalp DPC. This clonotype was seen many times. One entry per CDR3 protein results from TCRdb running MiXCR on the RACE reads. The sample shows 350,000 to 450,000 distinct CDR3 sequences, approximately 5% of them seen only once. The CDR3 is made up of 19 amino acids. The ends lost 4 bases at V and 0 bases at J; junction bases unmatched: 14. Germline CDR1 and CDR2: MNHEY and SVGAGI. The sequence came from a woman aged 45-65 years with alopecia areata. Some clones in this sample may be carry-over from other donors' samples. Sequencing was performed on whole blood, taken in connection with sensitization to the hapten diphenylcyclopropenone (DPC). The V call is TRBV6-5, the J call TRBJ2-4; 8 bases are a match to TRBD1. This CDR3 is CASSLEGQDDALAKNIQYF. DNA for the CDR3: TGTGCCAGCAGTTTAGAGGGACAGGACGACGCGCTAGCCAAAAACATTCAGTACTTC.